The 26 T cell receptor beta chains listed next were all sequenced from one sample in a study of blood T cell repertoires in COVID-19 (dated by TCRdb to 2020 to 2022). Libraries were prepared through the immunoSEQ multiplex PCR assay. TCRdb obtained this table from immuneACCESS and retained in-frame rearrangements with V and J assigned. These tables miss some clones; where compared with another copy, unresolved V genes account for less than half of the shortfall, and the remainder is unexplained. This sample is represented by around 250,000 clones; roughly nine tenths of them were singletons. Around 4.6% of the sample comes from the top ten. Sequencing was carried out using peripheral blood. These receptors came from a woman between 40 and 55 years old who had recovered from COVID-19.

This clone was seen a single time. The chain combines TRBV4-2 with TRBJ2-2; the match to TRBD1 covers 12 bases. The CDR3 contains 17 residues. The ends lost 2 bases at V and 8 bases at J; junction bases unmatched: 9. Germline V gives CDR1 LGHNA, CDR2 YNFKEQ. The CDR3 protein is CASSQKTGQGASGELFF. CDR3 DNA: TGTGCCAGCAGCCAAAAAACGGGACAGGGGGCTTCGGGGGAGCTGTTTTTT.

The chain joins TRBV6-5 to TRBJ2-7, with 7 bases aligning to TRBD1. The CDR3 is 15 amino acids. J lost 2 bases, V lost 7 bases, and 11 bases had no gene match. Germline CDR1 MNHEY, CDR2 SVGAGI. The CDR3 loop is CASNPLTGSAYEQYF. The CDR3 coding sequence is TGTGCCAGCAACCCCTTGACAGGGTCGGCCTACGAGCAGTACTTC.

The rearrangement joins TRBV28 to TRBJ1-2, with D possibly being TRBD1 (5 bases). The V and J ends lost 5 bases and 2 bases respectively, with 21 bases between them. CDR3 size: 17 residues. Looked up from germline, CDR1 is MDHEN and CDR2 is SYDVKM. The CDR3 DNA reads as TGTGCCAGCAGTCTTGGTTTTGGGGGGAAGGCGAACTATGGCTACACCTTC. As protein: CASSLGFGGKANYGYTF.

The V gene is TRBV12-3 or TRBV12-4, the J gene TRBJ1-2; D not certain. Trimming stripped 8 bases from V and 3 bases from J, with 10 bases between. The CDR3 runs to 12 residues. In nucleotides, the CDR3 is TGTGCCAGCGTCGTTCCGGACTATGGCTACACCTTC. The encoded protein is CASVVPDYGYTF.

The rearrangement links TRBV6-2 or TRBV6-3 to TRBJ2-1; 13 nucleotides match TRBD2. CDR3 length equals 16 residues. Trimming took 5 bases from V and 4 from J; bases not matched to a gene: 5. In germline, CDR1 is MNHEY, CDR2 SVGEGT. Here the CDR3 DNA reads TGTGCCAGCAGTATACTAGCGGGAGGGGGTTACAATGAGCAGTTCTTC. It encodes CASSILAGGGYNEQFF.

As DNA, the CDR3 is TGTGCCACCAGCAGAGACCCAGGGAACTACGAGCAGTACGTC. Protein: CATSRDPGNYEQYV. J is TRBJ2-7 and V is TRBV15, with a tentative D call TRBD1 (5 bases). CDR1 and CDR2 (germline): LNHNV, YYDKDF (reference sequence). The V and J ends lost 0 bases and 3 bases respectively, with 9 bases between them. This CDR3 is 14 amino acids long.

The gene calls are TRBV2 and TRBJ2-1, with TRBD1 identical over 7 bases. V lost 3 bases to trimming and J lost 9 bases; unmatched junction nucleotides: 11. Germline values: CDR1 SNHLY, CDR2 FYNNEI. The CDR3 length is 15 residues. The CDR3 reads CASSDSRGMVSEQFF. CDR3 nucleotides: TGTGCCAGCAGTGACTCCAGGGGGATGGTGAGTGAGCAGTTCTTC.

This sequence joins TRBV7-8 and TRBJ2-7, with TRBD2 as a possible D gene (5 bases). CDR1 and CDR2 (germline): SGHVS, FQNEAQ. There are 14 residues in the CDR3. V lost 3 bases, J lost 0 bases, and 9 bases lay in between. The CDR3 reads CASSLWAGSYEQYV. The CDR3 nucleotides read TGTGCCAGCAGCTTGTGGGCGGGCTCCTACGAGCAGTACGTC.

The chain links TRBV18 to TRBJ1-1, with TRBD1 as a possible D gene (5 bases). Trimming removed 6 bases at V and 0 bases at J, with 11 bases between. In germline, CDR1 is KGHSH, CDR2 LQKENI. This CDR3 region has 14 residues. As DNA, the CDR3 is TGTGCCAGCTCCTCGACAGAGCTGAACACTGAAGCTTTCTTT. As protein: CASSSTELNTEAFF. Complete variable domain (other parts from reference TRBV18 and TRBJ1-1): NAGVMQNPRHLVRRRGQEARLRCSPMKGHSHVYWYRQLPEEGLKFMVYLQKENIIDESGMPKERFSAEFPKEGPSILRIQQVVRGDSAAYFCASSSTELNTEAFFGQGTRLTVV.

V and J are TRBV28 and TRBJ2-7; 9 bases are shared with TRBD1. This CDR3 spans 14 amino acids. The junction had 7 bases not matched to a gene; V was cut back by 6 bases and J by 4 bases. Germline CDR1 is MDHEN and CDR2 is SYDVKM. DNA of the CDR3: TGTGCCAGCAGACCGGGACAGGGTACGTACGAGCAGTACGTC. Translation: CASRPGQGTYEQYV.

The genes are TRBV24-1 and TRBJ2-2, with a tentative D call TRBD2 (5 bases). The germline gives CDR1 KGHDR, CDR2 SFDVKD. The CDR3 loop spans 16 amino acids. Trimming cost V 4 bases and J 4 bases, with 15 bases left between them. The CDR3 protein is CATSDPTIAGTGELFF. CDR3 DNA sequence: TGTGCCACCAGTGACCCGACAATCGCGGGCACCGGGGAGCTGTTTTTT.

The CDR3 coding sequence is TGTGCCAGCAGTTTCCATAGCGGGGGGGGCACAGATACGCAGTATTTT. It translates to CASSFHSGGGTDTQYF. The chain is built from TRBV27 and TRBJ2-3; 11 bases fit TRBD2. The CDR3 runs to 16 residues. V was pared by 3 bases and J by 1 base, with 3 bases of the junction left unmatched. Germline assignment: CDR1 MNHEY and CDR2 SMNVEV (reference sequence).

The V gene is TRBV12-5, the J gene TRBJ2-7, with D maybe TRBD1 (5 bases). From germline, CDR1 is LGHNT and CDR2 FRNRAP. The V and J ends lost 4 bases and 2 bases respectively, with 36 bases between them. The CDR3 totals 22 residues. CDR3 sequence: CASGSHHWSLADTQWRPYEQYV. The DNA for the CDR3 is TGTGCTAGTGGTTCGCATCACTGGAGCTTGGCGGACACCCAATGGCGGCCCTACGAGCAGTACGTC.

The chain has TRBV19 and TRBJ1-5; a weak D match, TRBD1 (5 bases). The CDR3 spans 10 residues. Germline assignment: CDR1 LNHDA and CDR2 SQIVND (reference sequence). Trimming took 11 bases from V and 4 from J, leaving 6 bases between them. CDR3: CAGGNQPQHF. DNA for the CDR3: TGTGCCGGGGGGAATCAGCCCCAGCATTTT.

The genes are TRBV28 and TRBJ1-5; TRBD1 matches at 9 bases. This CDR3 comprises 15 residues. Germline CDR1 reads MDHEN; CDR2 reads SYDVKM. V was clipped by 3 bases and J by 5 bases; unmatched bases: 5. The CDR3 here is CASSLVWTGDQPQHF. CDR3 DNA: TGTGCCAGCAGTTTGGTGTGGACAGGGGATCAGCCCCAGCATTTT.

Concerning this clone itself: This sample also contains other DNA sequences that code for the same CDR3. The chain has TRBV11-2 and TRBJ2-5; TRBD1 might be the D (5 bases). Trimming left V 3 bases short and J 1 base short, with 6 bases between. The CDR3 extends over 13 amino acids. From germline, CDR1 is SGHAT and CDR2 FQNNGV. Written as DNA, the CDR3 is TGTGCCAGCAGCTTGGGGCTCCAAGAGACCCAGTACTTC. Translated, it gives CASSLGLQETQYF.

J is TRBJ2-3 and V is TRBV3-1 (or the pseudogene TRBV3-2); 11 bases align to TRBD2. Germline V CDR1 and CDR2: LGHDT, YNNKEL (reference sequence). This CDR3 contains 16 residues. V lost 1 base to trimming and J lost 6 bases; unmatched junction nucleotides: 6. In nucleotides, the CDR3 is TGTGCCAGCAGCCAAGTCTCACTAGCGGGAGTGGATACGCAGTATTTT. Translating it yields CASSQVSLAGVDTQYF.

This chain joins TRBV10-3 and TRBJ2-5; unclear D gene. The V end lost 2 bases, the J end lost 2 bases, and 12 bases lay between the germline ends. Germline CDR1 is ENHRY and CDR2 is SYGVKD. The length of the CDR3 is 15 residues. CDR3 sequence reads: CAISEGSVRQETQYF. The CDR3 region has the DNA TGTGCCATCAGTGAGGGTTCCGTCAGACAAGAGACCCAGTACTTC.

As regards this clone: One end of the junction does not line up with germline, which may come from a read error. The V call is TRBV11-2, the J call TRBJ2-2; 11 nucleotides match TRBD2. CDR1 and CDR2 from the germline V gene are SGHAT and FQNNGV. The CDR3 runs to 13 residues. The CDR3: CASRLAGGLVLFF. The CDR3 DNA reads TGTGCCAGCAGATTAGCGGGAGGGCTTGTGCTGTTTTTT.

The rearrangement links TRBV18 to TRBJ2-1; TRBD2 is a possible D gene (5 bases). Trimming removed 6 bases at V and 5 bases at J, with 23 bases between. In germline, CDR1 is KGHSH, CDR2 LQKENI. This CDR3 has 17 residues. The CDR3 sequence is CASSQTPDFSSHNEQFF. The CDR3 DNA reads as TGTGCCAGCTCGCAGACCCCGGACTTCTCCTCACACAATGAGCAGTTCTTC. The complete variable domain, with remaining parts taken from reference TRBV18 and TRBJ2-1, reads NAGVMQNPRHLVRRRGQEARLRCSPMKGHSHVYWYRQLPEEGLKFMVYLQKENIIDESGMPKERFSAEFPKEGPSILRIQQVVRGDSAAYFCASSQTPDFSSHNEQFFGPGTRLTVL.

The rearrangement uses TRBV9 and TRBJ2-5; a possible D gene is TRBD1 (5 bases). CDR3 length equals 14 residues. Germline lookup yields CDR1 SGDLS and CDR2 YYNGEE. Trimming left V 3 bases short and J 2 bases short, with 11 bases between. As DNA, the CDR3 is TGTGCCAGCAGCGCGCCTCAGGGACAAGAGACCCAGTACTTC. Encoded protein: CASSAPQGQETQYF.

The chain combines TRBV28 with TRBJ2-7; perhaps TRBD1 as D (5 bases). V was pared by 1 base and J by 6 bases, with 13 bases between. Germline V gene data show CDR1 as MDHEN and CDR2 as SYDVKM. CDR3 length: 14 amino acids. The CDR3 protein is CASSLYQGQGEQYF. CDR3 nucleotide sequence: TGTGCCAGCAGTTTATACCAGGGTCAGGGCGAGCAGTACTTC. The whole variable domain, filled in from reference TRBV28 and TRBJ2-7, reads DVKVTQSSRYLVKRTGEKVFLECVQDMDHENMFWYRQDPGLGLRLIYFSYDVKMKEKGDIPEGYSVSREKKERFSLILESASTNQTSMYLCASSLYQGQGEQYFGPGTRLTVT.

V usage is TRBV9 and J usage is TRBJ2-1; 7 bases are a match to TRBD2. This CDR3 spans 16 amino acids. Per germline, CDR1 SGDLS and CDR2 YYNGEE. With V trimmed by 4 bases and J by 0 bases, 7 bases remained unmatched. The CDR3 protein is CASSRLAGRSYNEQFF. The DNA of the CDR3 is TGTGCCAGCAGCCGATTAGCGGGCCGCTCCTACAATGAGCAGTTCTTC.

The chain uses TRBV5-5 and TRBJ1-1, with D possibly TRBD1 on 5 matching bases. This CDR3 spans 13 amino acids. The germline V gene has CDR1 SGHKS and CDR2 YYEKEE (reference sequence). V gave up 4 bases and J gave up 3 bases, with 10 bases separating them. CDR3 nucleotides: TGTGCCAGCAGCCCGGGACTTTACACTGAAGCTTTCTTT. It codes for CASSPGLYTEAFF. The whole variable domain, remainder taken from reference TRBV5-5 and TRBJ1-1, is DAGVTQSPTHLIKTRGQQVTLRCSPISGHKSVSWYQQVLGQGPQFIFQYYEKEERGRGNFPDRFSARQFPNYSSELNVNALLLGDSALYLCASSPGLYTEAFFGQGTRLTVV.

In nucleotides, the CDR3 is TGTGCCAGCAGCCAAGAGGGACTTACGAACTATGGCTACACCTTC. Protein sequence: CASSQEGLTNYGYTF. The J gene is TRBJ1-2, the V gene TRBV3-1 (or the pseudogene TRBV3-2), with TRBD1 as a possible D gene (5 bases). Germline V gene sequence: CDR1 LGHDT, CDR2 YNNKEL (reference sequence). The V gene lost 0 bases and the J gene lost 2 bases, with 10 bases spanning the gap. There are 15 residues in the CDR3.

This rearrangement joins TRBV3-1 (or the pseudogene TRBV3-2) to TRBJ1-6, with no clear D. Germline V gene data show CDR1 as LGHDT and CDR2 as YNNKEL (reference sequence). V lost 1 base and J 7 bases, leaving 5 bases between the germline ends. This CDR3 is 13 amino acids long. The CDR3 coding sequence is TGTGCCAGCAGCCAAGTCTCGAATTCACCCCTCCACTTT. This codes for CASSQVSNSPLHF.